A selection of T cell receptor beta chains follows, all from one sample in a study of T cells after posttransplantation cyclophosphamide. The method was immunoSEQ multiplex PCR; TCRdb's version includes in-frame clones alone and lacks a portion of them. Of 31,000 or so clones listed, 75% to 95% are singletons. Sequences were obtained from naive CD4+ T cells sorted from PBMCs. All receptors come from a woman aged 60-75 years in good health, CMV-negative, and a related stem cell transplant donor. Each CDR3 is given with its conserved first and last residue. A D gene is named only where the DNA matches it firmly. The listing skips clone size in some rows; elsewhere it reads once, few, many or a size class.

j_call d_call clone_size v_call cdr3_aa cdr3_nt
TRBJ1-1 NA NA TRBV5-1 CASSFDSNTEAFF TGCGCCAGCAGCTTTGACTCGAACACTGAAGCTTTCTTT
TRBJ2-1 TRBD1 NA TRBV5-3 CARSKRTGTYNEQFF TGTGCCAGAAGCAAAAGGACAGGGACCTACAATGAGCAGTTCTTC
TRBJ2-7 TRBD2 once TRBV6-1 CACRRGGEQYF TGTGCCTGCAGACGCGGGGGCGAGCAGTACTTC
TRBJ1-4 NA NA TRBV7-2 CASTWSNKEKLFF TGTGCCAGCACCTGGAGCAACAAGGAAAAACTGTTTTTT
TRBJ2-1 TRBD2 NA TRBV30 CASSGGFYNEQFF TGTGCCTCGAGCGGGGGATTCTACAATGAGCAGTTCTTC
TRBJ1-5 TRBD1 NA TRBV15 CATSREGTVRSNQPQHF TGTGCCACCAGCAGAGAAGGGACAGTTAGAAGCAATCAGCCCCAGCATTTT
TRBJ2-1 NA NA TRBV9 CASSSGYNEQFF TGTGCCAGCAGCTCGGGGTACAATGAGCAGTTCTTC
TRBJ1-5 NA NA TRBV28 CASSATHTTPSYQPQHF TGTGCCAGCAGCGCGACACATACCACCCCCTCGTACCAGCCCCAGCATTTT
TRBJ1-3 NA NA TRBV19 CASSNTRRGRVSGNTIYF TGTGCCAGTAGTAATACCAGACGCGGGCGAGTCTCTGGAAACACCATATATTTT
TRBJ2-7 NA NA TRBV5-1 CASSLEGGISYEQYF TGCGCCAGCAGCTTGGAGGGCGGGATCTCCTACGAGCAGTACTTC
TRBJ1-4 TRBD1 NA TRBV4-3 CASSQDWTGREKLFF TGCGCCAGCAGCCAAGATTGGACAGGGAGGGAAAAACTGTTTTTT
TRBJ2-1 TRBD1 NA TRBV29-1 CSVVGTAYNEQFF TGCAGCGTTGTAGGGACAGCGTACAATGAGCAGTTCTTC
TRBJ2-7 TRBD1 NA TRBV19 CASSPKGAGEQYF TGTGCCAGTAGTCCAAAGGGGGCGGGCGAGCAGTACTTC
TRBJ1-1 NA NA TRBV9 CASSVSPSSGNSEAFF TGTGCCAGCAGCGTATCTCCTTCCTCGGGGAATAGTGAAGCTTTCTTT
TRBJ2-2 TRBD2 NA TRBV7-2 CASSLVASGGARTGELFF TGTGCCAGCAGCTTAGTGGCTAGCGGGGGGGCGAGGACCGGGGAGCTGTTTTTT
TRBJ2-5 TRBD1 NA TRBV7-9 CASTRTGGRETQYF TGTGCCAGCACCAGGACAGGGGGCCGGGAGACCCAGTACTTC
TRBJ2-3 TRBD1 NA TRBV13 CASSSGQGSDTQYF TGTGCCAGCAGCTCGGGACAGGGGTCAGATACGCAGTATTTT
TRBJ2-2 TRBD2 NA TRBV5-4 CASSPGGTNTGELFF TGTGCCAGCAGCCCCGGGGGGACCAACACCGGGGAGCTGTTTTTT